Listed here is a single T cell receptor beta chain. Its antigen is unknown. Sequencing of DNA taken from cultured CD4+ T cells relied on the Oncomine TCR Beta short-read assay. From the PCR reads, TCRdb called clonotypes with MiXCR, one entry per CDR3 protein. The table shows just over 15,000 distinct CDR3 sequences, with 58% occurring only once. V was clipped by 1 base and J by 10 bases; unmatched bases: 7. The CDR3 has 15 amino acids. Germline CDR1 MGHRA, CDR2 YSYEKL. This sample's treatment: roughly ten-day PBMC culture with coronavirus spike peptide pools or control peptides (ViraFEST assay). This sample is part of a study of vaccination and CD4 T cells after COVID-19.

The receptor was isolated from a human donor who had recovered from COVID-19. V usage is TRBV4-1 and J usage is TRBJ1-6, with 7 bases aligning to TRBD1. The sample taken for sequencing was CD4+ T cells from blood, cultured in vitro. CDR3 amino acids: CASSQGTGEGSPLHF. As DNA, the CDR3 is TGCGCCAGCAGCCAAGGGACAGGTGAGGGCTCACCCCTCCACTTT.